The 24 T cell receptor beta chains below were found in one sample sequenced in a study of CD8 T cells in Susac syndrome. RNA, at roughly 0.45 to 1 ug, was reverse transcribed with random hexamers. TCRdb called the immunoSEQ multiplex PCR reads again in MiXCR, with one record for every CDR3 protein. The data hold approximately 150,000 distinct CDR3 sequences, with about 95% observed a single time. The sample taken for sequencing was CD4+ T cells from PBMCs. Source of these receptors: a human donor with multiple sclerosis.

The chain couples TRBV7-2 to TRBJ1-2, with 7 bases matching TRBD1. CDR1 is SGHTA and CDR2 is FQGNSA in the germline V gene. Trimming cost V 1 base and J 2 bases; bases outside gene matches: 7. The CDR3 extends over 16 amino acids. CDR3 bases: TGTGCCAGCAGCTTAGACGGCGGGACAGTCAACTATGGCTACACCTTC. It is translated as CASSLDGGTVNYGYTF.

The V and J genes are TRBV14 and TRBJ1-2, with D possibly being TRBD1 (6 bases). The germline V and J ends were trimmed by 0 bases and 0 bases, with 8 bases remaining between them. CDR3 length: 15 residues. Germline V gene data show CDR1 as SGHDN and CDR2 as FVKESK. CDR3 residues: CASSQEGGPNYGYTF. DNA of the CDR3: TGTGCCAGCAGCCAAGAAGGGGGACCTAACTATGGCTACACCTTC.

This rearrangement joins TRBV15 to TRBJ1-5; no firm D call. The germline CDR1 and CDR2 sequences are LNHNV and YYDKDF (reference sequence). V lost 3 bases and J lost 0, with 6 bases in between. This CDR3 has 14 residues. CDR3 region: CATSRGYSNQPQHF. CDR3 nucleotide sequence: TGTGCCACCAGCAGGGGATATAGCAATCAGCCCCAGCATTTT.

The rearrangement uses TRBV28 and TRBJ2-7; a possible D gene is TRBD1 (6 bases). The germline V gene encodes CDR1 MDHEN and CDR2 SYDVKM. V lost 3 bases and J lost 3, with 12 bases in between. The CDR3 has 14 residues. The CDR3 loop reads CASSLSPRGYEQYF. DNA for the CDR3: TGTGCCAGCAGTTTGAGTCCCAGGGGCTACGAGCAGTACTTC. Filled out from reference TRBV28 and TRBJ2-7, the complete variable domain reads DVKVTQSSRYLVKRTGEKVFLECVQDMDHENMFWYRQDPGLGLRLIYFSYDVKMKEKGDIPEGYSVSREKKERFSLILESASTNQTSMYLCASSLSPRGYEQYFGPGTRLTVT.

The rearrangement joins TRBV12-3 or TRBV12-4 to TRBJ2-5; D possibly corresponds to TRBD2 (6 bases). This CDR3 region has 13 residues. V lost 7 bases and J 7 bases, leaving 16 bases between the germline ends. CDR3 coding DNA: TGTGCCAGCACCCTGGGGGGACGGGGGACCCAGTACTTC. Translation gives CASTLGGRGTQYF.

This chain's CDR3 is CASSLGSGRSGANVLTF. CDR3 in DNA: TGCGCCAGCAGCTTGGGGTCCGGTCGCTCTGGGGCCAACGTCCTGACTTTC. This chain connects TRBV5-1 to TRBJ2-6; no clear D. CDR3 size: 17 residues. The germline V gene encodes CDR1 SGHRS and CDR2 YFSETQ. Trimming stripped 0 bases from V and 0 bases from J, with 10 bases between.

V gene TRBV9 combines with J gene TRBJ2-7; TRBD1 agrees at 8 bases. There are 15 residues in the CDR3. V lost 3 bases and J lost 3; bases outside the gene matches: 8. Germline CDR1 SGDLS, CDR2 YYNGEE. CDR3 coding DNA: TGTGCCAGCAGCGCATCTGACAGGGGTGACTACGAGCAGTACTTC. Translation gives CASSASDRGDYEQYF.

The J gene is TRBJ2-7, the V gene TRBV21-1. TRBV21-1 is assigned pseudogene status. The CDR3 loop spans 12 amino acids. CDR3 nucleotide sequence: TGTGCCAGCACGAAGGATCCTTTTGAGCAGTACTTC. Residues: CASTKDPFEQYF.

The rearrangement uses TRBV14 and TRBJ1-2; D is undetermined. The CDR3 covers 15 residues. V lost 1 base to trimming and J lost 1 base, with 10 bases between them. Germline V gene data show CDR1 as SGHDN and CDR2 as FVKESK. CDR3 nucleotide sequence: TGTGCCAGCAGCCAAGGTAGAATTTTTAACTATGGCTACACCTTC. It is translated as CASSQGRIFNYGYTF.

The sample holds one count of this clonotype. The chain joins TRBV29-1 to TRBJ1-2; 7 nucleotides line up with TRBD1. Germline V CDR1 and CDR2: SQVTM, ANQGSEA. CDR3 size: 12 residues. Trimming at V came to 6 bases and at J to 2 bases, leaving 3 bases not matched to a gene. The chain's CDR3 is CSVLQGNYGYTF. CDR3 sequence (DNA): TGCAGCGTCTTACAGGGGAACTATGGCTACACCTTC.

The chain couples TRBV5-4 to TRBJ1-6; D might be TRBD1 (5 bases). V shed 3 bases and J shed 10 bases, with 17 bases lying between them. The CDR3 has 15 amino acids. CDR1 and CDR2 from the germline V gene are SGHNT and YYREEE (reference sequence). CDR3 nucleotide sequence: TGTGCCAGCAGCTCGGCGCAGGGAATAAACTCACCCCTCCACTTT. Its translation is CASSSAQGINSPLHF. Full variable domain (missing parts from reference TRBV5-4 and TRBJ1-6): ETGVTQSPTHLIKTRGQQVTLRCSSQSGHNTVSWYQQALGQGPQFIFQYYREEENGRGNFPPRFSGLQFPNYSSELNVNALELDDSALYLCASSSAQGINSPLHFGNGTRLTVT.

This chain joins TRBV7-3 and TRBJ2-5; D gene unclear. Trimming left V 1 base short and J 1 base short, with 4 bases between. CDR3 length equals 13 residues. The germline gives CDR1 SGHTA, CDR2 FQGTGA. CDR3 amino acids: CASSLIVQETQYF. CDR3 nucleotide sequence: TGTGCCAGCAGCTTAATAGTCCAAGAGACCCAGTACTTC.

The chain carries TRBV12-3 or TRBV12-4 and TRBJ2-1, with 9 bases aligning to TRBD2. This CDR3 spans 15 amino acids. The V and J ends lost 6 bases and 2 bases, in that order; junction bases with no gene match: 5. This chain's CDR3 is CASSHSGGTYNEQFF. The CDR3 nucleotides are TGTGCCAGCAGCCATAGCGGGGGAACCTACAATGAGCAGTTCTTC.

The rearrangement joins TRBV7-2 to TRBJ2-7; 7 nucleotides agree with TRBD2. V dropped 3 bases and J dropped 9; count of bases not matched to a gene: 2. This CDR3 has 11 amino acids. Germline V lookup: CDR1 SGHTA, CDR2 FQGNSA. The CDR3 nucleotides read TGTGCCAGCAGCTTCGGGGAGGGGCAGTACTTC. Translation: CASSFGEGQYF.

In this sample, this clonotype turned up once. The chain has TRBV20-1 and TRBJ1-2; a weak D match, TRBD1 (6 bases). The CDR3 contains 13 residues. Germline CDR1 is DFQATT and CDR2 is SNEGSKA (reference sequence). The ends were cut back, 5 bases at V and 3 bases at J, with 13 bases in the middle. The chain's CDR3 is CSAEPQGHYGYTF. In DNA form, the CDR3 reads TGCAGTGCTGAACCTCAGGGGCACTATGGCTACACCTTC.

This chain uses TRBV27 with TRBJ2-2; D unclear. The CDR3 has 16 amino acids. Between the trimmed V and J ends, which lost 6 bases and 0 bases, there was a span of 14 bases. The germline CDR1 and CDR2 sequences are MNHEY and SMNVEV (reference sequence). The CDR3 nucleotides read TGTGCCAGCAGCCTTCGGATGACCACGAACACCGGGGAGCTGTTTTTT. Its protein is CASSLRMTTNTGELFF.

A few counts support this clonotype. The CDR3 loop is CASSSLETQYF. The CDR3 bases are TGTGCCAGCAGCTCTCTAGAGACCCAGTACTTC. V usage is TRBV7-8 and J usage is TRBJ2-5; the D is unclear. Looked up from germline, CDR1 is SGHVS and CDR2 is FQNEAQ. This CDR3 is 11 amino acids long. Trimming removed 4 bases from V and 4 bases from J, with 4 bases in between.

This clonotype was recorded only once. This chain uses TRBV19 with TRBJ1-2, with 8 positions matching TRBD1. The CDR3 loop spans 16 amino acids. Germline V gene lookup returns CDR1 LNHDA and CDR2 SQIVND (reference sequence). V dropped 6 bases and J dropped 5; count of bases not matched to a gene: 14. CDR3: CASSLPTRGRLYGYTF. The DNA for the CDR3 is TGTGCCAGTAGCCTCCCGACCAGGGGGCGGCTATATGGCTACACCTTC.

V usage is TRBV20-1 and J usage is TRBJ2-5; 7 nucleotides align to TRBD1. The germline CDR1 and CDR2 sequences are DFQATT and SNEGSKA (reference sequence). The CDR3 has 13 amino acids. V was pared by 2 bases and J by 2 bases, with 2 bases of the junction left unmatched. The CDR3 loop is CSARSGGQETQYF. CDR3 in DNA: TGCAGTGCTAGATCAGGGGGTCAAGAGACCCAGTACTTC.

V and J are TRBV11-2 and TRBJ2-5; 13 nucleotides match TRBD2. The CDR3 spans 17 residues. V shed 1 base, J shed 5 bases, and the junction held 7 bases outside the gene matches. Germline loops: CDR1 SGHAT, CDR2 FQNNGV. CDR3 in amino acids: CASSLGLLAGGRETQYF. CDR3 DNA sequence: TGTGCCAGCAGCTTAGGATTACTAGCGGGAGGGCGGGAGACCCAGTACTTC.

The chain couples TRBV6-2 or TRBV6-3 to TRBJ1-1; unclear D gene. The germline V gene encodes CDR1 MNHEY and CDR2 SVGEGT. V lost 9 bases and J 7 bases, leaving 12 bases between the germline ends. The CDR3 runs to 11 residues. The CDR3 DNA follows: TGTGCCAGGGGCACAGCATTTGAAGCTTTCTTT. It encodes CARGTAFEAFF.

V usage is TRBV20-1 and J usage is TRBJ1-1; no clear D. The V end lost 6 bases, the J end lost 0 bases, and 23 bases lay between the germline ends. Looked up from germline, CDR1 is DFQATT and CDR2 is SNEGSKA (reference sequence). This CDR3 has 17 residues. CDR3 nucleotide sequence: TGCAGTGCAGGAAAAAGGACGGCTGGGCTCATGAACACTGAAGCTTTCTTT. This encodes CSAGKRTAGLMNTEAFF.

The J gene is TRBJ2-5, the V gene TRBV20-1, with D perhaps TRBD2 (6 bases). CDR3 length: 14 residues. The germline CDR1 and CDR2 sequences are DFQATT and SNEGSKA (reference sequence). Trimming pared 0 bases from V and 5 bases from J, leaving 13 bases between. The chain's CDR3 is CSARDGLTEETQYF. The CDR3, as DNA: TGCAGTGCTAGAGACGGACTAACGGAGGAGACCCAGTACTTC.

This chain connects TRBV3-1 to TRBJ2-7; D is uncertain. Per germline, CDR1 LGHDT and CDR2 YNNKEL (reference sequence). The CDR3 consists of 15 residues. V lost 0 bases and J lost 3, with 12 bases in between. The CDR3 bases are TGTGCCAGCAGCCAAGATCCCGACACCAACTACGAGCAGTACTTC. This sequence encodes CASSQDPDTNYEQYF.